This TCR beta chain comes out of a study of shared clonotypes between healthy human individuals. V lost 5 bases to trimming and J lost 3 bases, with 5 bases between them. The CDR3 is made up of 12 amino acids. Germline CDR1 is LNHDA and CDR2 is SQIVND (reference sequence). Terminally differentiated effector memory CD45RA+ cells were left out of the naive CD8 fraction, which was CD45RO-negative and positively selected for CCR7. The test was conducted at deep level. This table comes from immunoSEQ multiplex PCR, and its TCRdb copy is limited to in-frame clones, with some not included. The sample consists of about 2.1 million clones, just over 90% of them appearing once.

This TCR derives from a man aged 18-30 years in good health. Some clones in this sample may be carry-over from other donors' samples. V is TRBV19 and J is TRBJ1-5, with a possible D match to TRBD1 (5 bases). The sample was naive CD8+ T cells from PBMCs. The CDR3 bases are TGTGCCAGTAGTGGGACCAATCAGCCCCAGCATTTT. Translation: CASSGTNQPQHF.